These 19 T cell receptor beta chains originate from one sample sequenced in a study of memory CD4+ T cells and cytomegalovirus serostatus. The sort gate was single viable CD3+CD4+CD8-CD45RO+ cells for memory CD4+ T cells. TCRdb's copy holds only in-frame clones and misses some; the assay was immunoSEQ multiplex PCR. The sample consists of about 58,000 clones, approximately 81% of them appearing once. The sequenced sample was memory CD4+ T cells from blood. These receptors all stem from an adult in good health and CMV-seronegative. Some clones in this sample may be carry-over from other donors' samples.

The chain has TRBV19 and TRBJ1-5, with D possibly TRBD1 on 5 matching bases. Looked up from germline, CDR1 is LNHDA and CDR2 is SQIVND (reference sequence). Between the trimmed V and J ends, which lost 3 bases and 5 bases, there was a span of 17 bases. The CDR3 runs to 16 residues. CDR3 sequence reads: CASSIRDGLLDQPQHF. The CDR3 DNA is TGTGCCAGTAGTATTCGGGACGGACTACTTGATCAGCCCCAGCATTTT.

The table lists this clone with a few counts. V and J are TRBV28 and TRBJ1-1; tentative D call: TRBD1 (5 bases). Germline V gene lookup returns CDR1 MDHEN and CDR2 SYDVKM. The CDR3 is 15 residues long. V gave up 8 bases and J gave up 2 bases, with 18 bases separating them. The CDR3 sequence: CASGRLGRTNTEAFF. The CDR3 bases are TGTGCCAGCGGGAGATTAGGACGGACAAACACTGAAGCTTTCTTT.

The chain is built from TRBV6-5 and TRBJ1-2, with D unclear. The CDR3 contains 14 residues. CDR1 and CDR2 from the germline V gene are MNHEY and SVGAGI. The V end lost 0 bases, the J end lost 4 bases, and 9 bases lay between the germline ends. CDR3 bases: TGTGCCAGCAGTTACTCGGCAGGCGGCTATGGCTACACCTTC. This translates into CASSYSAGGYGYTF.

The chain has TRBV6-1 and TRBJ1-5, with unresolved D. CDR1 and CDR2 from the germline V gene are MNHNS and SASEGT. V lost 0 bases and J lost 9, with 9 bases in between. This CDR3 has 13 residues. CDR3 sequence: CASSEAPSRPQHF. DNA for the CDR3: TGTGCCAGCAGTGAAGCCCCGTCTAGGCCCCAGCATTTT.

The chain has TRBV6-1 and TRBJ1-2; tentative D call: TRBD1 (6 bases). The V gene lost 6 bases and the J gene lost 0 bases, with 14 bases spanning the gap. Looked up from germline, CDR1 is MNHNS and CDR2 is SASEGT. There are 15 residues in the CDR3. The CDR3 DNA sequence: TGTGCCAGCAGAGCACAGGGACCAGCTAACTATGGCTACACCTTC. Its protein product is CASRAQGPANYGYTF.

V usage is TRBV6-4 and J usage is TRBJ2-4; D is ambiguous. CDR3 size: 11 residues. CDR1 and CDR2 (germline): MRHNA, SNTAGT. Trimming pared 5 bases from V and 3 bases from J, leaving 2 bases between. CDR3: CASSHKNIQYF. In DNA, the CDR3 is TGTGCCAGCAGTCACAAAAACATTCAGTACTTC.

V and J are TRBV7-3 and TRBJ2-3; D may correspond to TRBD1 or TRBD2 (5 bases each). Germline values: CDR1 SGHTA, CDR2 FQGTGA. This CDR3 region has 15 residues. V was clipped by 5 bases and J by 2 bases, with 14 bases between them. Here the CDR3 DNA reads TGTGCCAGCAGCCTGGGGGACGCGATCACAGATACGCAGTATTTT. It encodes CASSLGDAITDTQYF.

The CDR3 DNA reads TGTGCCAGCAGCAACTTGGGACTAGCGTCAGGTTATGAGCAGTTCTTC. The encoded protein is CASSNLGLASGYEQFF. The chain joins TRBV13 to TRBJ2-1; 10 bases map to TRBD2. Germline assignment: CDR1 PRHDT and CDR2 FYEKMQ (reference sequence). The CDR3 runs 16 residues. V trimming: 5 bases; J trimming: 8 bases; junction bases outside the gene matches: 12.

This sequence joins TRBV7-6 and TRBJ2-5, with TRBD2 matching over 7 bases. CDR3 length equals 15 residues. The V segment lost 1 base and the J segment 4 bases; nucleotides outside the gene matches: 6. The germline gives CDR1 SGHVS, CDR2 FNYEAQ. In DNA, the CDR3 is TGTGCCAGCAGCTTAGGGGGCGGGAGTCTAGAGACCCAGTACTTC. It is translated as CASSLGGGSLETQYF.

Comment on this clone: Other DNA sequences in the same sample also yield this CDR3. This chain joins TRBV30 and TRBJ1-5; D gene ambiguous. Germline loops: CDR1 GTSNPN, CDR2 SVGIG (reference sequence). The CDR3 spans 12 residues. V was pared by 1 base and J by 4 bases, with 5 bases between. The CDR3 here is CAWSGQNQPQHF. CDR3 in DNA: TGTGCCTGGAGTGGGCAAAATCAGCCCCAGCATTTT.

The CDR3 coding sequence is TGTGCCAGCAGCGTAGCAGGTGGTATAGGTCAGCCCCAGCATTTT. Protein sequence: CASSVAGGIGQPQHF. The chain is built from TRBV9 and TRBJ1-5; D is uncertain. This CDR3 region has 15 residues. Trimming removed 0 bases from V and 6 bases from J, with 13 bases in between. Germline CDR1 is SGDLS and CDR2 is YYNGEE.

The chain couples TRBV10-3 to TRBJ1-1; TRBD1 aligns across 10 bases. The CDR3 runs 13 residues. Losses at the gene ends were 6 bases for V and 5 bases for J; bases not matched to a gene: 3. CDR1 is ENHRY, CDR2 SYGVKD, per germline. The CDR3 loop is CAIRGQGQTEAFF. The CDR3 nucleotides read TGTGCCATCAGGGGACAGGGGCAAACTGAAGCTTTCTTT.

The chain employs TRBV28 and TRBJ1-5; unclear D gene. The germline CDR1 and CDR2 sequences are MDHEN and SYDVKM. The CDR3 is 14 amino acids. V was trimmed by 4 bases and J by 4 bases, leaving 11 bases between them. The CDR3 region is CASSSRTRNQPQHF. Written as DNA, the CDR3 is TGTGCCAGCAGTTCACGGACCAGAAATCAGCCCCAGCATTTT.

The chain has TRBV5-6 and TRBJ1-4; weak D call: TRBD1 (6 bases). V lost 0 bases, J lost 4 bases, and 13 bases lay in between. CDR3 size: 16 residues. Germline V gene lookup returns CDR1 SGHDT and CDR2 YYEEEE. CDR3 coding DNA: TGTGCCAGCAGCTTGGCTGCGACAGGACTTAATGAAAAACTGTTTTTT. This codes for CASSLAATGLNEKLFF.

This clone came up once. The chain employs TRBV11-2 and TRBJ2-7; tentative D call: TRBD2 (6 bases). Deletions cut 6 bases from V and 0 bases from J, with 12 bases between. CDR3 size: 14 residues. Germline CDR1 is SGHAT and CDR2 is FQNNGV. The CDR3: CASSAGFSSYEQYF. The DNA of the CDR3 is TGTGCCAGCAGTGCGGGGTTTAGCTCCTACGAGCAGTACTTC.

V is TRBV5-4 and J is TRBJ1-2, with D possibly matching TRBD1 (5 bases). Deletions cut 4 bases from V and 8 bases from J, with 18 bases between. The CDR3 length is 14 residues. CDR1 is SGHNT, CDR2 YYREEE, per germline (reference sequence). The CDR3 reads CASSRIGDSRGYTF. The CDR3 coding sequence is TGTGCCAGCAGCCGGATAGGGGACTCGCGGGGCTACACCTTC.

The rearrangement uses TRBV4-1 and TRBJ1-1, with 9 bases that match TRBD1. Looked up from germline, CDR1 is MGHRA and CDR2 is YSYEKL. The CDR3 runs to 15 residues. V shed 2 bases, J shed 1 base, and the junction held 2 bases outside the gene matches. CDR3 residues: CASSQTGGANTEAFF. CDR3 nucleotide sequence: TGCGCCAGCAGCCAAACAGGGGGCGCGAACACTGAAGCTTTCTTT.

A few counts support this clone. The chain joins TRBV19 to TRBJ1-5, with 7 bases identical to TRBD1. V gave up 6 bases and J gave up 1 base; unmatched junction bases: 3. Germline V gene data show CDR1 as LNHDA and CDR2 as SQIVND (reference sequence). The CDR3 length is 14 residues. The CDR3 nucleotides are TGTGCCAGTAGGCTGACAGGGAGCAATCAGCCCCAGCATTTT. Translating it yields CASRLTGSNQPQHF.

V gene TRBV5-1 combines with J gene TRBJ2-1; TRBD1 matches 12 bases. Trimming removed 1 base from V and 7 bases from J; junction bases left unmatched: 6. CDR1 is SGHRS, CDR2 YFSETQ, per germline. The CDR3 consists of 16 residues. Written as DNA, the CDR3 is TGCGCCAGCAGCTTGATGGGACAGGGGGCGTTGAATGAGCAGTTCTTC. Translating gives CASSLMGQGALNEQFF.